This section outlines one T cell receptor beta chain sequence together with its context. Its antigen is unknown. The data belong to a study of Ad26.COV2.S vaccination and SARS-CoV-2 variants. Clones were sequenced by immunoSEQ multiplex PCR, and TCRdb holds only the in-frame ones, with some missing. This table has about 350,000 clones, more than 75% appearing once. Regarding the study as a whole: Spike-specific TCR breadth was greater in vaccine than placebo recipients. Comparable non-spike TCR breadth was observed in vaccine and placebo recipients.

The treatment was: roughly 20 received Ad26.COV2.S at low or high dose, single or two shots; about 5 received placebo; per-sample allocation not given. Sample collection was performed on day 63 after the first vaccine or placebo injection. This person who donated was an adult of 18-55 years in Boston. Ad26 vector vaccine expressed Wuhan-strain SARS-CoV-2 spike. V lost 2 bases and J lost 0, with 11 bases in between. Germline lookup yields CDR1 SGHAT and CDR2 FQNNGV. This CDR3 has 16 amino acids. This chain links TRBV11-2 with TRBJ1-5, with D uncertain. This TCR was sampled from a person aged 18-60 years who received the Ad26.COV2.S COVID-19 vaccine or a placebo. Sequencing was performed on peripheral blood, taken in a trial of Ad26.COV2.S vaccine versus placebo. CDR3 nucleotides: TGTGCCAGCAGCTTATCAGGCGGATATAGCAATCAGCCCCAGCATTTT. Translating it yields CASSLSGGYSNQPQHF.